One sample yielded the 18 T cell receptor beta chains listed below, sequenced in a study of T cell clonotyping in hematopoietic cell transplantation (dated by TCRdb to about 2021). The sample's time point label, in plain terms: 100 days after allo-HCT. The protocol used for the library was the immunoSEQ multiplex PCR assay. TCRdb re-hosts the immuneACCESS table, in-frame sequences only. Its copies lack some clones; in the studies checked, an unresolved V gene accounts for under half of them, and the cause for the rest is not known. This sample has about 29,000 clones in its table, and roughly nine tenths of those were observed once. The ten largest make up about 10% of the sample. Sequencing was performed on PBMCs, taken 100 days after allogeneic stem cell transplant. These receptors were obtained from a female patient aged 50-59 years who had an allogeneic stem cell transplant from a related donor, so the T cells may come from the graft donor. Some clones in this sample may be carry-over from other donors' samples.

V is TRBV7-9 and J is TRBJ1-1; D is uncertain. The CDR3 runs 15 residues. Germline-derived CDR1 and CDR2 are SEHNR and FQNEAQ (reference sequence). Trimming stripped 7 bases from V and 0 bases from J, with 15 bases between. The CDR3 loop reads CASTSGEWVNTEAFF. The CDR3 DNA follows: TGTGCCAGCACCTCGGGAGAGTGGGTGAACACTGAAGCTTTCTTT.

The gene calls are TRBV6-5 and TRBJ1-1, with no clear D. V lost 4 bases and J lost 4, with 10 bases in between. This CDR3 has 13 residues. The germline V gene has CDR1 MNHEY and CDR2 SVGAGI. The CDR3 here is CASSLLYATEAFF. The CDR3 coding sequence is TGTGCCAGCAGTTTATTATATGCCACTGAAGCTTTCTTT.

The rearrangement joins TRBV19 to TRBJ2-2; no firm D call. Between the trimmed V and J ends, which lost 7 bases and 3 bases, there was a span of 9 bases. CDR3 size: 13 residues. Looked up from germline, CDR1 is LNHDA and CDR2 is SQIVND (reference sequence). The CDR3 region is CASKETYTGELFF. The DNA of the CDR3 is TGTGCCAGTAAGGAGACCTACACCGGGGAGCTGTTTTTT.

The rearrangement links TRBV27 to TRBJ2-7, with 8 bases identical to TRBD1. This CDR3 has 14 residues. Losses at the gene ends were 1 base for V and 2 bases for J; bases not matched to a gene: 1. Germline V gene sequence: CDR1 MNHEY, CDR2 SMNVEV (reference sequence). CDR3: CASSLYRGAYEQYF. DNA for the CDR3: TGTGCCAGCAGTTTATACAGGGGGGCCTACGAGCAGTACTTC.

This chain connects TRBV2 to TRBJ1-6; D gene ambiguous. Trimming left V 7 bases short and J 3 bases short, with 7 bases between. Germline CDR1 reads SNHLY; CDR2 reads FYNNEI. This CDR3 has 13 residues. The CDR3 loop is CASTVSYNSPLHF. CDR3 in DNA: TGTGCCAGCACGGTCAGCTATAATTCACCCCTCCACTTT.

In regard to this clone: The sample has other DNA sequences that encode this CDR3 too. The chain uses TRBV6-5 and TRBJ1-1; D gene uncertain. Germline-derived CDR1 and CDR2 are MNHEY and SVGAGI. V was shortened by 7 bases and J by 1 base, with 7 bases between the two germline ends. The CDR3 spans 12 residues. CDR3 amino acids: CASTRGNTEAFF. The DNA for the CDR3 is TGTGCCAGCACCCGAGGGAACACTGAAGCTTTCTTT.

The chain combines TRBV5-1 with TRBJ1-1; the D gene is possibly TRBD1 (6 bases). V was cut by 3 bases and J by 9 bases, with 12 bases left in between. The CDR3 is 12 residues long. CDR1 is SGHRS, CDR2 YFSETQ, per germline. The CDR3 sequence: CASSSTGIKAFF. Here the CDR3 DNA reads TGCGCCAGCAGCTCCACAGGGATTAAAGCTTTCTTT.

This clone was seen only a few times. This rearrangement joins TRBV12-5 to TRBJ2-3; D gene uncertain. This CDR3 region has 12 residues. Germline V gene lookup returns CDR1 LGHNT and CDR2 FRNRAP. V shed 2 bases and J shed 5 bases, with 5 bases lying between them. The CDR3 DNA reads TGTGCTAGTGGTTTGAACCTAGATACGCAGTATTTT. This encodes CASGLNLDTQYF.

This rearrangement joins TRBV2 to TRBJ1-6; D may be TRBD1 (5 bases). The length of the CDR3 is 14 residues. The V gene lost 6 bases and the J gene lost 8 bases, with 14 bases spanning the gap. Per germline, CDR1 SNHLY and CDR2 FYNNEI. CDR3 sequence (DNA): TGTGCCAGCAGGGGGGGGACCGCTCATTCACCCCTCCACTTT. Residues: CASRGGTAHSPLHF.

The chain is built from TRBV13 and TRBJ2-7, with unresolved D. Trimming removed 2 bases at V and 1 base at J, with 12 bases between. This CDR3 contains 15 residues. Germline assignment: CDR1 PRHDT and CDR2 FYEKMQ (reference sequence). Here the CDR3 reads CASSLKVTLSYEQYF. The CDR3 nucleotides are TGTGCCAGCAGCTTAAAGGTCACACTATCCTACGAGCAGTACTTC.

The chain joins TRBV29-1 to TRBJ2-7, with D perhaps assigned TRBD1 or TRBD2 (6 bases each). Germline V CDR1 and CDR2: SQVTM, ANQGSEA. V was cut by 7 bases and J by 5 bases, with 21 bases left in between. CDR3 length: 14 residues. CDR3 region: CSAERWGARHEQYF. The CDR3 coding sequence is TGCAGCGCCGAGAGGTGGGGGGCTCGCCACGAGCAGTACTTC.

The rearrangement uses TRBV9 and TRBJ2-1; 9 nucleotides match TRBD1. The CDR3 has 15 amino acids. The junction had 9 bases not matched to a gene; V was cut back by 7 bases and J by 4 bases. Per germline, CDR1 SGDLS and CDR2 YYNGEE. The CDR3 DNA reads as TGTGCCAGCGGCAGGGGACAGGGAATGTACAATGAGCAGTTCTTC. This encodes CASGRGQGMYNEQFF.

The chain links TRBV9 to TRBJ1-1, with 7 bases identical to TRBD1. Germline CDR1 reads SGDLS; CDR2 reads YYNGEE. The junction had 9 bases not matched to a gene; V was cut back by 3 bases and J by 1 base. The CDR3 spans 16 residues. The CDR3 sequence: CASSEGAGGANTEAFF. CDR3 DNA sequence: TGTGCCAGCAGCGAGGGGGCCGGGGGGGCGAACACTGAAGCTTTCTTT. Full variable domain (missing parts from reference TRBV9 and TRBJ1-1): DSGVTQTPKHLITATGQRVTLRCSPRSGDLSVYWYQQSLDQGLQFLIQYYNGEERAKGNILERFSAQQFPDLHSELNLSSLELGDSALYFCASSEGAGGANTEAFFGQGTRLTVV.

The V call is TRBV6-6, the J call TRBJ1-2; D perhaps matches TRBD1 (5 bases). There are 11 residues in the CDR3. Germline V gene lookup returns CDR1 MNHNY and CDR2 SVGAGI (reference sequence). V gave up 10 bases and J gave up 7 bases, with 13 bases separating them. The chain's CDR3 is CATTWGTGYTF. Written as DNA, the CDR3 is TGTGCCACTACATGGGGGACTGGCTACACCTTC.

Details on this clone: The junction departs from the called germline gene at one end, perhaps through a read error. This chain joins TRBV4-3 and TRBJ1-1; D is possibly TRBD1 (6 bases). Germline V CDR1 and CDR2: LGHNA, YSLEER. CDR3 length: 14 residues. The CDR3 DNA follows: TGCGCCAGCTCCTCGGGAGGGAGGGACACTGAAGCTTCCTTT. Residues: CASSSGGRDTEASF.

CDR3 sequence: CASNAGTETQYF. The CDR3 DNA sequence: TGTGCCAGTAACGCAGGGACAGAGACCCAGTACTTC. The chain couples TRBV19 to TRBJ2-5; either TRBD1 or TRBD2 may supply D (5 bases each). Germline lookup yields CDR1 LNHDA and CDR2 SQIVND (reference sequence). The CDR3 runs to 12 residues. Trimming stripped 7 bases from V and 4 bases from J, with 10 bases between. The full variable domain, completed using reference TRBV19 and TRBJ2-5, is DGGITQSPKYLFRKEGQNVTLSCEQNLNHDAMYWYRQDPGQGLRLIYYSQIVNDFQKGDIAEGYSVSREKKESFPLTVTSAQKNPTAFYLCASNAGTETQYFGPGTRLLVL.

The CDR3 loop is CASSEAGGQFF. As DNA, the CDR3 is TGTGCCAGCAGTGAAGCGGGGGGGCAGTTCTTC. The chain employs TRBV2 and TRBJ2-1; D possibly corresponds to TRBD2 (6 bases). The germline V and J ends were trimmed by 0 bases and 12 bases, with 6 bases remaining between them. Looked up from germline, CDR1 is SNHLY and CDR2 is FYNNEI. CDR3 length: 11 amino acids.

CDR3 bases: TGTGCCAGCAGCAGCCTCTCCCCTAATCAGCCCCAGCATTTT. It specifies CASSSLSPNQPQHF. The rearrangement joins TRBV6-5 to TRBJ1-5, with unresolved D. This CDR3 has 14 amino acids. Trimming removed 6 bases at V and 4 bases at J, with 13 bases between. Germline V gene sequence: CDR1 MNHEY, CDR2 SVGAGI.